The clone carrying this TCR beta chain was counted many times. Germline V lookup: CDR1 MNHEY, CDR2 SVGAGI. The CDR3 contains 16 residues. The V and J ends lost 1 base and 3 bases, in that order; junction bases with no gene match: 2. The data were obtained in a study of T cells in Graves' hyperthyroidism and ophthalmopathy. Amplification of TCR beta CDR3 regions used RNA as the template. When the TCR CDR3 underwent first-round RT-PCR, the HTBI primer set was used. From the multiplex PCR reads, TCRdb called clonotypes with MiXCR, one entry per CDR3 protein. The sample yields 490,000 or so distinct CDR3 sequences, 15% to 20% seen once.

This TCR was sampled from a man aged 35 to 55 with Graves' ophthalmopathy. The sample was blood. This chain uses TRBV6-5 with TRBJ2-3; 12 bases are shared with TRBD2. The CDR3 protein is CASSYFLAGGTDTQYF. The CDR3, as DNA: TGTGCCAGCAGTTACTTTCTAGCGGGAGGGACAGATACGCAGTATTTT.